The 11 T cell receptor beta chains below all came from one sample that was sequenced in a study of vaccination and CD4 T cells after COVID-19 (dated by TCRdb to about 2022). Which antigens these TCRs recognize remains unknown. Library preparation was by PCR. The instrument was an Illumina iSeq 100. TCR sequencing of DNA from cultured CD4+ T cells used the Oncomine TCR Beta short-read assay at the Johns Hopkins FTIC core. The raw public data were reprocessed by TCRdb itself: fastp quality trimming at Q25, MiXCR clonotype calling, in-frame beta chains only. Each CDR3 protein appears once, grouped with its most common genes and DNA. For this sample the table gives about 6,600 distinct CDR3 sequences, of which less than 55% were detected only once. Under 30% of the sample is taken by the ten largest. Sample treatment or condition, as interpreted from the label and publication: roughly ten-day PBMC culture with coronavirus spike peptide pools or control peptides (ViraFEST assay).

Specimen: CD4+ T cells from blood, cultured in vitro. The receptors were gathered from a human donor who had recovered from COVID-19.

Only a few counts were recorded for this clonotype. The V and J genes are TRBV20-1 and TRBJ2-7; 8 nucleotides line up with TRBD2. V gave up 3 bases and J gave up 2 bases; unmatched junction bases: 6. There are 14 residues in the CDR3. Per germline, CDR1 DFQATT and CDR2 SNEGSKA (reference sequence). This CDR3 is CSASRPGGAYEQYF. Here the CDR3 DNA reads TGCAGTGCTAGCCGTCCCGGGGGGGCCTACGAGCAGTACTTC.

The genes are TRBV5-4 and TRBJ1-1; TRBD1 matches 8 bases. CDR1 is SGHNT, CDR2 YYREEE, per germline (reference sequence). The junction had 5 bases not matched to a gene; V was cut back by 4 bases and J by 3 bases. The CDR3 runs 14 residues. The DNA for the CDR3 is TGTGCCAGCAGCCCACAGGGGGGGTACACTGAAGCTTTCTTT. Translation gives CASSPQGGYTEAFF.

The rearrangement joins TRBV4-3 to TRBJ2-3; D not resolved. The CDR3 length is 15 residues. Trimming pared 0 bases from V and 1 base from J, leaving 8 bases between. Germline V CDR1 and CDR2: LGHNA, YSLEER. CDR3 residues: CASSQDPRGTDTQYF. In DNA, the CDR3 is TGCGCCAGCAGCCAAGATCCTAGAGGCACAGATACGCAGTATTTT.

This clonotype was detected only a few times. This chain links TRBV18 with TRBJ1-2; D is unresolved. This CDR3 has 12 amino acids. The germline V gene encodes CDR1 KGHSH and CDR2 LQKENI. V gave up 2 bases and J gave up 8 bases, with 9 bases separating them. Here the CDR3 reads CASSPSMVGYTF. The CDR3 nucleotides are TGTGCCAGCTCACCAAGCATGGTGGGCTACACCTTC.

This clonotype is termed medium-sized. This sequence joins TRBV4-3 and TRBJ1-6; D is ambiguous. With 2 bases removed from V and 8 bases from J, the gap between germline ends came to 7 bases. Germline assignment: CDR1 LGHNA and CDR2 YSLEER. The CDR3 is made up of 13 amino acids. In DNA form, the CDR3 reads TGCGCCAGCAGCCAAAGTATCCATTCACCCCTCCACTTT. This codes for CASSQSIHSPLHF.

This clonotype has just a few counts. V usage is TRBV6-4 and J usage is TRBJ2-2; 7 positions agree with TRBD1. The CDR3 is 15 residues long. The V gene's germline CDR1 is MRHNA and CDR2 SNTAGT. V lost 6 bases and J lost 6; bases outside the gene matches: 10. The CDR3 coding sequence is TGTGCCAGCAGCCGGACAGGCGCCGGGGCCGGGGAGCTGTTTTTT. Protein: CASSRTGAGAGELFF.

A few counts support this clonotype. The chain combines TRBV20-1 with TRBJ2-7, with D perhaps matching TRBD2 (5 bases). The CDR3 extends over 13 amino acids. Per germline, CDR1 DFQATT and CDR2 SNEGSKA (reference sequence). Trimming removed 2 bases from V and 6 bases from J, with 14 bases in between. This CDR3 reads CSARTPGFGEQYF. In nucleotides, the CDR3 is TGCAGTGCTAGAACCCCGGGGTTTGGCGAGCAGTACTTC.

This clonotype was detected only a few times. The chain recombines TRBV15 with TRBJ1-2; 9 nucleotides line up with TRBD1. CDR1 is LNHNV and CDR2 is YYDKDF in the germline V gene (reference sequence). The junction had 10 bases not matched to a gene; V was cut back by 0 bases and J by 8 bases. The CDR3 has 16 amino acids. The CDR3, as DNA: TGTGCCACCAGCAGAGAAATACAGGGGGCAGGGATCGGCTACACCTTC. It encodes CATSREIQGAGIGYTF.

CDR3 nucleotide sequence: TGTGCCAGCAGTGAAATCAGCTATACTGAAGCTTTCTTT. It yields the protein CASSEISYTEAFF. This chain links TRBV2 with TRBJ1-1; D not resolved. The ends were cut back, 2 bases at V and 5 bases at J, with 9 bases in the middle. This CDR3 contains 13 residues. CDR1 SNHLY and CDR2 FYNNEI come from the germline V gene.

This chain joins TRBV11-2 and TRBJ1-1; unclear D gene. Germline V gives CDR1 SGHAT, CDR2 FQNNGV. With 4 bases removed from V and 7 bases from J, the gap between germline ends came to 10 bases. The CDR3 spans 12 residues. CDR3 in amino acids: CASSSRDSEAFF. In DNA, the CDR3 is TGTGCCAGCAGCTCCCGGGATAGTGAAGCTTTCTTT.

This sequence joins TRBV6-1 and TRBJ2-1; D call uncertain. CDR1 and CDR2 (germline): MNHNS, SASEGT. Trimming cost V 6 bases and J 7 bases, with 7 bases left between them. The CDR3 totals 11 residues. The CDR3: CASSQGNEQFF. The CDR3 bases are TGTGCCAGCAGCCAAGGAAATGAGCAGTTCTTC.